Presented here are 11 T cell receptor beta chains from one specimen sequenced in a study of shared clonotypes between healthy human individuals. Naive CD8 populations comprised CD45RO-negative cells positively selected for CCR7, excluding terminally differentiated effector memory CD45RA+ cells. Sequencing was performed with immunoSEQ multiplex PCR; in TCRdb, only in-frame clones are kept and a portion is missing. Of over 800,000 clones listed, around 92% are singletons. The sample comprised naive CD8+ T cells sorted from blood. The source of these receptors is a young man in good health.

The chain's CDR3 is CASSKLTGGNNEQFF. CDR3 in DNA: TGCGCCAGCAGCAAACTGACAGGGGGCAACAATGAGCAGTTCTTC. V usage is TRBV5-1 and J usage is TRBJ2-1; 10 bases map to TRBD1. Germline V lookup: CDR1 SGHRS, CDR2 YFSETQ. V shed 4 bases and J 5 bases; nucleotides not matched to a gene: 6. CDR3 size: 15 residues.

This sequence joins TRBV5-6 and TRBJ2-7; no definite D call. Trimming cost V 3 bases and J 7 bases, with 8 bases left between them. CDR3 length: 11 residues. Per germline, CDR1 SGHDT and CDR2 YYEEEE. The CDR3 DNA reads TGTGCCAGCAGCTATGCCTTGGAGCAGTACTTC. This encodes CASSYALEQYF.

In this sample, this clone turned up a few times. The V and J genes are TRBV28 and TRBJ2-7; D is uncertain. V lost 3 bases to trimming and J lost 2 bases, with 17 bases between them. This CDR3 contains 16 residues. CDR1 is MDHEN and CDR2 is SYDVKM in the germline V gene. The CDR3 DNA is TGTGCCAGCAGTTTCCTAACAAAGGAGTATACCTACGAGCAGTACTTC. It is translated as CASSFLTKEYTYEQYF.

V is TRBV15 and J is TRBJ2-1; D perhaps matches TRBD1 (5 bases). The germline CDR1 and CDR2 sequences are LNHNV and YYDKDF (reference sequence). V lost 6 bases and J 7 bases, leaving 22 bases between the germline ends. The CDR3 spans 16 residues. The CDR3 nucleotides read TGTGCCACCAGGGGGTGGGGCTCACCCCTGGAAAATGAGCAGTTCTTC. It translates to CATRGWGSPLENEQFF.

The chain joins TRBV5-1 to TRBJ1-4; D is unresolved. V was cut by 4 bases and J by 7 bases, with 17 bases left in between. The CDR3 contains 15 residues. CDR1 SGHRS and CDR2 YFSETQ come from the germline V gene. The CDR3 loop is CASSLKRVEVEKLFF. In nucleotides, the CDR3 is TGCGCCAGCAGCCTAAAGAGGGTCGAGGTTGAAAAACTGTTTTTT.

This chain connects TRBV5-1 to TRBJ2-7; a weak D match, TRBD2 (5 bases). The V end lost 0 bases, the J end lost 2 bases, and 9 bases lay between the germline ends. The CDR3 is 14 amino acids. CDR1 SGHRS and CDR2 YFSETQ come from the germline V gene. The CDR3 loop reads CASSLGGSPYEQYF. The CDR3 DNA is TGCGCCAGCAGCTTGGGAGGGTCTCCCTACGAGCAGTACTTC.

The rearrangement joins TRBV6-5 to TRBJ2-5, with 7 bases fitting TRBD2. This CDR3 has 15 amino acids. V lost 6 bases to trimming and J lost 6 bases; unmatched junction nucleotides: 13. Germline lookup yields CDR1 MNHEY and CDR2 SVGAGI. CDR3 sequence reads: CASSDDREEGQTQYF. The CDR3 DNA reads TGTGCCAGCAGCGACGACCGGGAGGAAGGACAGACCCAGTACTTC.

V gene TRBV5-3 combines with J gene TRBJ1-5; 10 positions match TRBD1. TRBV5-3 is an ORF, and what it does is uncertain. J lost 6 bases, V lost 4 bases, and 13 bases had no gene match. The CDR3 totals 17 residues. DNA for the CDR3: TGTGCCAGAAGCCTCAGTCCCGGGACAGGGGACGCTCAGCCCCAGCATTTT. Translated, it gives CARSLSPGTGDAQPQHF.

J is TRBJ2-3 and V is TRBV18, with 12 positions matching TRBD1. Germline CDR1 and CDR2: KGHSH and LQKENI. The CDR3 sequence is 16 residues long. Losses at the gene ends were 2 bases for V and 4 bases for J; bases not matched to a gene: 4. The CDR3 spells CASSPSGTGGPDTQYF. The CDR3 DNA reads TGTGCCAGCTCACCATCCGGGACAGGGGGCCCAGATACGCAGTATTTT.

The chain couples TRBV7-9 to TRBJ2-3; 8 bases are shared with TRBD2. The CDR3 is 16 residues long. V lost 4 bases to trimming and J lost 3 bases; unmatched junction nucleotides: 9. Germline CDR1 SEHNR, CDR2 FQNEAQ (reference sequence). The CDR3 protein is CASSYPERESTDTQYF. CDR3 in DNA: TGTGCCAGCAGCTACCCCGAGCGGGAGAGTACAGATACGCAGTATTTT.

The rearrangement links TRBV7-6 to TRBJ2-1, with a tentative D call TRBD2 (5 bases). Germline V lookup: CDR1 SGHVS, CDR2 FNYEAQ. This CDR3 spans 15 amino acids. With 1 base removed from V and 5 bases from J, the gap between germline ends came to 12 bases. The CDR3 is CASSLVLKADNEQFF. The DNA for the CDR3 is TGTGCCAGCAGCTTAGTTTTAAAAGCGGACAATGAGCAGTTCTTC.